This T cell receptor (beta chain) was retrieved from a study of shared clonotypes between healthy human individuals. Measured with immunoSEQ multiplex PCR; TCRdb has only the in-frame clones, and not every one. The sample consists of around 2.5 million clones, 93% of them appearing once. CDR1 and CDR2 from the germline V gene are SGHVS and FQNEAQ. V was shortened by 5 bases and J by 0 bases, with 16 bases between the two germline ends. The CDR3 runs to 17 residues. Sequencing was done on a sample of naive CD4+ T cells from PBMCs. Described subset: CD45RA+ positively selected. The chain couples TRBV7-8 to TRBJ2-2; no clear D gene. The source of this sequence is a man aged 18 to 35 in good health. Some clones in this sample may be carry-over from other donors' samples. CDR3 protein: CASSPSFGPANTGELFF. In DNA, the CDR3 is TGTGCCAGCAGCCCTTCATTCGGTCCCGCGAACACCGGGGAGCTGTTTTTT. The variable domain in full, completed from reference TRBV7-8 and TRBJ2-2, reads GAGVSQSPRYKVAKRGQDVALRCDPISGHVSLFWYQQALGQGPEFLTYFQNEAQLDKSGLPSDRFFAERPEGSVSTLKIQRTQQEDSAVYLCASSPSFGPANTGELFFGEGSRLTVL.